Listed below are T cell receptor beta chains from one sample, sequenced in a study of T cells in Graves' hyperthyroidism and ophthalmopathy. MiXCR, run by TCRdb on the multiplex PCR reads, gives a single entry per CDR3 protein. The table lists some 360,000 distinct CDR3 sequences, approximately 15% of them singletons, with 9.5% to 11% in the top ten. Sequenced sample: blood. These receptors came from an older woman with Graves' hyperthyroidism. Both conserved end residues are trimmed from each CDR3.

TRBV5-1	TRBJ2-7	ASSFREPYEQY
TRBV19	TRBJ2-7	ASSIRRTNLYEQY
TRBV20-1	TRBJ1-5	SAPQGTGQPQH
TRBV5-1	TRBJ2-7	ASSSSGQGAGEQY
TRBV19	TRBJ1-2	ASSVAYDSYGYT
TRBV2	TRBJ2-1	ASRSPAGGGNNEQF
TRBV24-1	TRBJ2-1	ATSDAGTGSYYNEQF
TRBV6-6	TRBJ2-2	ASSYSMGSGELF
TRBV7-9	TRBJ2-2	ASRRDRVRNTGELF
TRBV29-1	TRBJ2-2	SVGTINTGELF
TRBV2	TRBJ2-1	ASSELAGVFHEQF
TRBV2	TRBJ1-2	ASRGTTGGPYGYT
TRBV6-2/TRBV6-3	TRBJ2-1	ASSQPGGHNEQF
TRBV9	TRBJ2-2	ASSVVRAQHTGELF
TRBV6-1	TRBJ1-1	ASWRGGRLAEAF
TRBV20-1	TRBJ2-2	SARDRRAVANTGELF
TRBV12-3/TRBV12-4	TRBJ2-1	ASKQQVPSSNEQF
TRBV18	TRBJ2-7	ASSPIVLSSSYEQY
TRBV3-1	TRBJ2-7	ASSQETGQGGYEQY
TRBV5-1	TRBJ2-3	ASSLGQGTSTDTQY
TRBV11-2	TRBJ2-1	ASSLGASRDNEQF
TRBV5-5	TRBJ1-5	ASSPRTGPQSNQPQH
TRBV28	TRBJ2-7	ASRPLNRRGAYEQY
TRBV27	TRBJ2-7	ASSFAGAYEQY
TRBV2	TRBJ2-7	ASSTHGGSSNEQY
TRBV30	TRBJ1-1	AWNVQGNTEAF